These 16 T cell receptor beta chains were all obtained from the same sample, sequenced in a study of shared clonotypes between healthy human individuals. Clones were read by immunoSEQ multiplex PCR, and TCRdb kept only the in-frame ones, dropping some. The table records more than 400,000 clones, about 96% of them present only once. The sequenced sample was naive CD4+ T cells sorted from blood. Subset given: CD45RA+ positively selected. The receptors originated from a woman under 40 in good health.

The rearrangement uses TRBV29-1 and TRBJ1-4; possible D gene TRBD1, 5 bases. The V and J ends lost 5 bases and 0 bases respectively, with 7 bases between them. Germline V gene data show CDR1 as SQVTM and CDR2 as ANQGSEA. The CDR3 is 13 amino acids. The CDR3 nucleotides are TGCAGCGTTCCGGGGCCAACTAATGAAAAACTGTTTTTT. Translated, it gives CSVPGPTNEKLFF. The full variable domain, its missing parts supplied by reference TRBV29-1 and TRBJ1-4, is SAVISQKPSRDICQRGTSLTIQCQVDSQVTMMFWYRQQPGQSLTLIATANQGSEATYESGFVIDKFPISRPNLTFSTLTVSNMSPEDSSIYLCSVPGPTNEKLFFGSGTQLSVL.

This chain uses TRBV28 with TRBJ2-6; tentatively, D is TRBD2 (5 bases). The ends were cut back, 1 base at V and 1 base at J, with 20 bases in the middle. Germline V gives CDR1 MDHEN, CDR2 SYDVKM. The CDR3 spans 20 residues. CDR3 residues: CASSLSGAASGISGANVLTF. CDR3 nucleotide sequence: TGTGCCAGCAGTTTATCCGGCGCTGCTTCGGGAATATCTGGGGCCAACGTCCTGACTTTC.

The chain has TRBV19 and TRBJ1-6; D perhaps matches TRBD1 (6 bases). This CDR3 contains 14 residues. V lost 6 bases, J lost 9 bases, and 15 bases lay in between. CDR1 is LNHDA and CDR2 is SQIVND in the germline V gene (reference sequence). The CDR3 DNA is TGTGCCAGTAGGAACGACAGGATGTCTTCACCCCTCCACTTT. This encodes CASRNDRMSSPLHF.

The chain combines TRBV6-5 with TRBJ2-7; 9 positions agree with TRBD2. Per the germline V gene, CDR1 is MNHEY and CDR2 is SVGAGI. The CDR3 runs to 14 residues. V lost 7 bases, J lost 0 bases, and 4 bases stayed unmatched. CDR3 amino acids: CASIAGGSSYEQYF. The CDR3 nucleotides read TGTGCCAGCATTGCGGGAGGGAGCTCCTACGAGCAGTACTTC.

The genes are TRBV19 and TRBJ2-1; 14 bases are shared with TRBD2. Germline trimming cut 6 bases from V and 8 bases from J; bases unmatched to any gene: 6. Germline assignment: CDR1 LNHDA and CDR2 SQIVND (reference sequence). The CDR3 runs to 15 residues. CDR3: CASRQTSGRAHEQFF. CDR3 DNA sequence: TGTGCCAGTAGACAGACTAGCGGGAGGGCCCATGAGCAGTTCTTC.

The chain carries TRBV28 and TRBJ2-1, with D hard to call. The CDR3 covers 13 residues. Trimming took off 3 bases at V and 7 bases at J, with 10 bases between the two ends. Germline CDR1 is MDHEN and CDR2 is SYDVKM. The CDR3 is CASSFPLMNEQFF. CDR3 coding DNA: TGTGCCAGCAGTTTCCCCCTGATGAATGAGCAGTTCTTC.

This chain's CDR3 is CTSSPGLAGGYNEQFF. The CDR3 region has the DNA TGCACCAGCAGTCCGGGACTAGCGGGAGGATATAATGAGCAGTTCTTC. The chain carries TRBV1 and TRBJ2-1; TRBD2, as called in the table, went unchecked against the DNA. TRBV1 is classified as a pseudogene. The CDR3 has 16 amino acids.

The chain combines TRBV10-3 with TRBJ2-7; 8 nucleotides align to TRBD1. Germline CDR1 ENHRY, CDR2 SYGVKD. The trim removed 6 bases at V and 5 bases at J, leaving 15 bases unmatched. There are 16 residues in the CDR3. CDR3 in amino acids: CAISSRTGPGLDEQYF. For the CDR3, the DNA is TGTGCCATCAGCTCCCGGACAGGGCCGGGGTTAGACGAGCAGTACTTC.

This chain links TRBV20-1 with TRBJ1-2; no clear D. Germline CDR1 and CDR2: DFQATT and SNEGSKA (reference sequence). The ends were cut back, 5 bases at V and 4 bases at J, with 8 bases in the middle. The CDR3 loop spans 11 amino acids. The CDR3 nucleotides are TGCAGTGCTCCCGACATCTATGGCTACACCTTC. Protein: CSAPDIYGYTF.

The chain combines TRBV29-1 with TRBJ1-2; D might be TRBD1 (5 bases). Germline CDR1 SQVTM, CDR2 ANQGSEA. This CDR3 spans 17 amino acids. Deletions cut 4 bases from V and 0 bases from J, with 21 bases between. The CDR3 DNA sequence: TGCAGCGTTGGCCCGAAAGCGCAGGGCCTCACTAACTATGGCTACACCTTC. This translates into CSVGPKAQGLTNYGYTF.

Concerning this clone itself: Within the sample, other DNA sequences also encode this same CDR3. V usage is TRBV7-9 and J usage is TRBJ2-1; D is ambiguous. Germline lookup yields CDR1 SEHNR and CDR2 FQNEAQ (reference sequence). This CDR3 has 11 residues. Trimming pared 5 bases from V and 7 bases from J, leaving 6 bases between. CDR3: CASSRQNEQFF. As DNA, the CDR3 is TGTGCCAGCAGCCGGCAGAATGAGCAGTTCTTC.

CDR3 loop: CASSSKNSGTSVNEQFF. In DNA, the CDR3 is TGCGCCAGCAGCTCCAAAAACTCCGGGACTAGCGTCAATGAGCAGTTCTTC. This sequence joins TRBV5-1 and TRBJ2-1; the match to TRBD2 covers 10 bases. The CDR3 has 17 amino acids. The junction had 12 bases not matched to a gene; V was cut back by 3 bases and J by 6 bases. The V gene's germline CDR1 is SGHRS and CDR2 YFSETQ.

The chain joins TRBV2 to TRBJ1-4; D is ambiguous. V dropped 6 bases and J dropped 0 bases, with 2 bases sitting between them. Per germline, CDR1 SNHLY and CDR2 FYNNEI. CDR3 length: 12 residues. The CDR3 sequence: CASSPTNEKLFF. The CDR3 bases are TGTGCCAGCAGCCCAACTAATGAAAAACTGTTTTTT.

This chain uses TRBV6-5 with TRBJ1-1, with 8 nucleotides matching TRBD1. V trimming: 6 bases; J trimming: 1 base; junction bases outside the gene matches: 4. Germline V CDR1 and CDR2: MNHEY, SVGAGI. The CDR3 length is 14 residues. The CDR3 reads CASRDRVRNTEAFF. The CDR3 coding sequence is TGTGCCAGCAGGGACAGGGTACGGAACACTGAAGCTTTCTTT.

The chain carries TRBV5-6 and TRBJ2-1; D uncertain. Germline assignment: CDR1 SGHDT and CDR2 YYEEEE. V was cut by 0 bases and J by 9 bases, with 4 bases left in between. The CDR3 runs 11 residues. The CDR3 region is CASSLVGEQFF. CDR3 nucleotides: TGTGCCAGCAGCTTGGTTGGTGAGCAGTTCTTC.

The chain carries TRBV28 and TRBJ1-1; D is perhaps TRBD1 (5 bases). The ends were cut back, 6 bases at V and 6 bases at J, with 8 bases in the middle. CDR1 and CDR2 (germline): MDHEN, SYDVKM. The CDR3 has 11 amino acids. The CDR3 here is CASRLGAEAFF. The CDR3 DNA is TGTGCCAGCAGGTTAGGGGCTGAAGCTTTCTTT.